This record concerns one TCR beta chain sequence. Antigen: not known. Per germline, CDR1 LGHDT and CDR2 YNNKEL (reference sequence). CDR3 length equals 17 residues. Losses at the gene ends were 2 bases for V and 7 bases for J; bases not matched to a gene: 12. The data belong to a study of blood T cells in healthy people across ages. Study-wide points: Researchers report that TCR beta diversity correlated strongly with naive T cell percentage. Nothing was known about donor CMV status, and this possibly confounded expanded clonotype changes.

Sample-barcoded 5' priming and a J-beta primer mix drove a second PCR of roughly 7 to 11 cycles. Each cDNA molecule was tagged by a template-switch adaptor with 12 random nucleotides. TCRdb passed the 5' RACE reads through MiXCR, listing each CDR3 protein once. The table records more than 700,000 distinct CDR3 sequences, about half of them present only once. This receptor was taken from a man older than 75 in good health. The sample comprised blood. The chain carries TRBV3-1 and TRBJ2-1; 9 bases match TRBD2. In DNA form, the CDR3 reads TGTGCCAGCAGCCAATTCCTAGCGGGACAGCCGGGAAATGAGCAGTTCTTC. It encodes CASSQFLAGQPGNEQFF.